The rows below give T cell receptor beta chains drawn from one sample of a study of memory CD4+ T cells and cytomegalovirus serostatus. Clones were sequenced by immunoSEQ multiplex PCR, and TCRdb holds only the in-frame ones, with some missing. The sample has around 40,000 clones, more than 75% seen once. Sequencing input: memory CD4+ T cells from blood. The receptors here all came from an adult in good health and CMV-seronegative. Both conserved end residues are part of each CDR3. Each record gives: J gene, D gene, V gene, CDR3 protein. The D gene is left open where the match is weak.

>TRBJ1-1|NA|TRBV7-8
CASSFYQAGTEAFF
>TRBJ1-5|NA|TRBV6-1
CATEQGSGNQPQHF
>TRBJ2-1|NA|TRBV4-2
CASSLERNEQFF
>TRBJ1-1|NA|TRBV5-6
CASSQGQRGTEAFF
>TRBJ1-3|NA|TRBV7-9
CASSPQQVKAGNTIYF
>TRBJ2-5|NA|TRBV9
CASSVATQKETQYF
>TRBJ2-7|TRBD2|TRBV4-2
CASSQDRGGQGLAYF
>TRBJ1-6|NA|TRBV6-6
CASSYSIWEGSPLHF
>TRBJ2-2|NA|TRBV2
CASIGFTNTGELFF
>TRBJ1-6|NA|TRBV7-2
CASSTRAGSYNSPLHF